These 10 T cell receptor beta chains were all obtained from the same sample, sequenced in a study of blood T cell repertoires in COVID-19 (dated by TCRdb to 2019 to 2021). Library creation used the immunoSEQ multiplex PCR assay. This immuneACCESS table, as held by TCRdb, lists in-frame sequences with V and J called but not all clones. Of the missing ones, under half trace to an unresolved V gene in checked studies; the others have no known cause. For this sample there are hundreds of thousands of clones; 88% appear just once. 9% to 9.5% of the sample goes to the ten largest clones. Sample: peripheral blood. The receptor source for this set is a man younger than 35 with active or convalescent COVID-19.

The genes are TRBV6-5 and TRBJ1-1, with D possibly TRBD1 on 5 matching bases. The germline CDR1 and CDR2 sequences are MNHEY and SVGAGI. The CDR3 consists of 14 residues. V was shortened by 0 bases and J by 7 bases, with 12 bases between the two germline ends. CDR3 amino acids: CASSYSPRQYEAFF. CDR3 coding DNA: TGTGCCAGCAGTTACTCGCCACGACAGTATGAAGCTTTCTTT.

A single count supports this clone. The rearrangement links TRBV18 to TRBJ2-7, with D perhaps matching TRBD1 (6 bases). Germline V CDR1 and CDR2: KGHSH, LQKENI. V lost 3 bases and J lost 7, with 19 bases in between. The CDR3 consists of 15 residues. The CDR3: CASSPSGTTHGEQYF. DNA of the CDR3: TGTGCCAGCTCACCGTCGGGGACAACACATGGGGAGCAGTACTTC.

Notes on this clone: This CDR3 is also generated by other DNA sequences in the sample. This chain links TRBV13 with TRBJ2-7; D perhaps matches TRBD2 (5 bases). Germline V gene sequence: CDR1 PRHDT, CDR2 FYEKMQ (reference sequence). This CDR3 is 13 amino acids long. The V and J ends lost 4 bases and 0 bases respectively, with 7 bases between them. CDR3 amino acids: CASSSRDSYEQYF. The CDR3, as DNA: TGTGCCAGCAGCTCCCGGGACTCCTACGAGCAGTACTTC.

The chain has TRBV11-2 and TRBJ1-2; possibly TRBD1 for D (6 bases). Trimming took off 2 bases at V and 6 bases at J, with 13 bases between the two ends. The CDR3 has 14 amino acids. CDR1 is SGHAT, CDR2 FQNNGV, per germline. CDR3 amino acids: CASSLRGGLNGYTF. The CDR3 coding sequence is TGTGCCAGCAGCTTAAGAGGGGGTCTCAATGGCTACACCTTC. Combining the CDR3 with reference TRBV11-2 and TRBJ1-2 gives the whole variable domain EAGVAQSPRYKIIEKRQSVAFWCNPISGHATLYWYQQILGQGPKLLIQFQNNGVVDDSQLPKDRFSAERLKGVDSTLKIQPAKLEDSAVYLCASSLRGGLNGYTFGSGTRLTVV.

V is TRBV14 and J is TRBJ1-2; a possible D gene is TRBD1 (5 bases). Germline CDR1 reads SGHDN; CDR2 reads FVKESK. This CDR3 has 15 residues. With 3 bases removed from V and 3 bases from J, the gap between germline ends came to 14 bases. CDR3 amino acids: CASSHLDSSYYGYTF. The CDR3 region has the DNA TGTGCCAGCAGCCACCTTGACAGCTCCTACTATGGCTACACCTTC.

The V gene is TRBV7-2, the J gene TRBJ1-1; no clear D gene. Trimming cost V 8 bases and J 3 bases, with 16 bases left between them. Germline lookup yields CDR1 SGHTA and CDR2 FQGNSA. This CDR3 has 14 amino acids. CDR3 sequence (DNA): TGTGCCAGCGGGCGGCGGGGTATGGACACTGAAGCTTTCTTT. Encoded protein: CASGRRGMDTEAFF.

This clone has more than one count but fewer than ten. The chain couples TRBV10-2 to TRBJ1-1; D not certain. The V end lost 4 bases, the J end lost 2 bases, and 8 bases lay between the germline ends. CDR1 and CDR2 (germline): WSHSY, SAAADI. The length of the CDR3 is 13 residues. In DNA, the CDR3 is TGCGCCAGCAGTGGTGGAGTCAACACTGAAGCTTTCTTT. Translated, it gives CASSGGVNTEAFF.

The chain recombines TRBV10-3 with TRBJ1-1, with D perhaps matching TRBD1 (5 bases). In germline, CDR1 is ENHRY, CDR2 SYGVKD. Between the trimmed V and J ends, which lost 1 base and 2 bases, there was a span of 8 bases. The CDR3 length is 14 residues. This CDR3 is CAISELQVNTEAFF. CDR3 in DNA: TGTGCCATCAGTGAGTTACAGGTTAACACTGAAGCTTTCTTT.

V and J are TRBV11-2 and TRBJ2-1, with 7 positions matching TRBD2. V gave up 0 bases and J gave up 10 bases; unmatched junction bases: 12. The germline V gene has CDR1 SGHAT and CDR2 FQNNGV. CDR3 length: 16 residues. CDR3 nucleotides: TGTGCCAGCAGCTTAGATAGTAGCGGGCTCGGGATGGAGCAGTTCTTC. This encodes CASSLDSSGLGMEQFF.

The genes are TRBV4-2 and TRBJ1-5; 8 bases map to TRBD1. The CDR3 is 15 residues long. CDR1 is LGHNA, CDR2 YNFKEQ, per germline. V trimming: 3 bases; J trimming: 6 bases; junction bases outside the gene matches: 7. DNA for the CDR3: TGTGCCAGCAGCCAGGACAGGGCGCAATCTCAGCCCCAGCATTTT. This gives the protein CASSQDRAQSQPQHF.